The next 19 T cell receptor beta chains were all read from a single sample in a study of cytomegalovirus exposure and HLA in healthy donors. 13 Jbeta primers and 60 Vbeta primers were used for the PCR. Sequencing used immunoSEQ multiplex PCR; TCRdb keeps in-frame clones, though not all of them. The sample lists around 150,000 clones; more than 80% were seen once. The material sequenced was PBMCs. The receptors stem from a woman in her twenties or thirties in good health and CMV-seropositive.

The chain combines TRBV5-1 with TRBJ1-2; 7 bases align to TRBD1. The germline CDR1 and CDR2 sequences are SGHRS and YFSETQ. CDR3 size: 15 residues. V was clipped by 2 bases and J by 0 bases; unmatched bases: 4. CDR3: CASSFPDRPNYGYTF. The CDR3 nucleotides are TGCGCCAGCAGCTTTCCGGACAGGCCTAACTATGGCTACACCTTC.

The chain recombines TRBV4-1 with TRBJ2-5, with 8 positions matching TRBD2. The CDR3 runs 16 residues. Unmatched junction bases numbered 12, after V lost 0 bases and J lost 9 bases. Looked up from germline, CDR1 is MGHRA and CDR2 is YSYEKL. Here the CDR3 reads CASSQDWSGGPKPQYF. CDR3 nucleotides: TGCGCCAGCAGCCAAGATTGGAGCGGGGGCCCGAAGCCCCAGTACTTC.

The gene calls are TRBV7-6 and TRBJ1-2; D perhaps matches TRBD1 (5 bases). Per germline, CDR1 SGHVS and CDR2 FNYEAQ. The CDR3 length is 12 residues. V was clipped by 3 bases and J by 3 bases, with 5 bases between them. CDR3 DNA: TGTGCCAGCAGCTTCAGGGACTATGGCTACACCTTC. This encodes CASSFRDYGYTF.

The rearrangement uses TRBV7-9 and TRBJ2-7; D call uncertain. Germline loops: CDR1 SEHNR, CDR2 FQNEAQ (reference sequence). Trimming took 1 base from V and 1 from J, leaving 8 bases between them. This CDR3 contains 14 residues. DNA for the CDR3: TGTGCCAGCAGCTTAGTCAGCGTGTCCTACGAGCAGTACTTC. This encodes CASSLVSVSYEQYF.

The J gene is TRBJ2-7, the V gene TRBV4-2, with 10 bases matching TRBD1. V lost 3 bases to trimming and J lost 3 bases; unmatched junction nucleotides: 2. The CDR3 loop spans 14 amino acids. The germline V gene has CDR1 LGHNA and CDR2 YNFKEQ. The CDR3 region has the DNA TGTGCCAGCAGCCACGGACAGGGGGACTACGAGCAGTACTTC. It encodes CASSHGQGDYEQYF.

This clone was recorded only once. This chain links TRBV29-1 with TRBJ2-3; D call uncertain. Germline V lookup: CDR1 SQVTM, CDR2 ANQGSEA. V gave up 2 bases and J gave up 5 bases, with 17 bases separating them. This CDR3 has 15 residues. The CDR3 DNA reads TGCAGCGTTGAAAAGGCCCTTGGAGATATAGATACGCAGTATTTT. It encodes CSVEKALGDIDTQYF.

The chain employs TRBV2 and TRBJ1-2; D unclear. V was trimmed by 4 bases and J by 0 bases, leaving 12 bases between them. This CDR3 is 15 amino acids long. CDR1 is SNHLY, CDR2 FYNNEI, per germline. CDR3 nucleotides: TGTGCCAGCAGTGTAATCAGGCTTCCTAACTATGGCTACACCTTC. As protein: CASSVIRLPNYGYTF.

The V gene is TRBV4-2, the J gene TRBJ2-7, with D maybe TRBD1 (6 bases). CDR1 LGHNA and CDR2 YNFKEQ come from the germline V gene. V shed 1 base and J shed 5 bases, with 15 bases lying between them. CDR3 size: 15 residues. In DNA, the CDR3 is TGTGCCAGCAGCCAAGCATACAGGGCTTACGACGAGCAGTACTTC. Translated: CASSQAYRAYDEQYF.

This chain's CDR3 is CASTKTSGSPLHF. The CDR3, as DNA: TGTGCCAGTACGAAGACGTCGGGTTCACCCCTCCACTTT. The V and J genes are TRBV19 and TRBJ1-6; D not resolved. Trimming took 7 bases from V and 9 from J, leaving 13 bases between them. The CDR3 is made up of 13 amino acids. The germline V gene has CDR1 LNHDA and CDR2 SQIVND (reference sequence). Looking up the rest from reference TRBV19 and TRBJ1-6 gives the full variable domain: DGGITQSPKYLFRKEGQNVTLSCEQNLNHDAMYWYRQDPGQGLRLIYYSQIVNDFQKGDIAEGYSVSREKKESFPLTVTSAQKNPTAFYLCASTKTSGSPLHFGNGTRLTVT.

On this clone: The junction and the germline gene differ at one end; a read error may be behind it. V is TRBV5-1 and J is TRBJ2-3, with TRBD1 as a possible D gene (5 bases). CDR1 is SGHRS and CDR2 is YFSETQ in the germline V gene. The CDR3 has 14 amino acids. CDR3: CASCFGAATDTQYF. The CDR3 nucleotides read TGCGCCAGCTGCTTTGGGGCAGCCACAGATACGCAGTATTTT. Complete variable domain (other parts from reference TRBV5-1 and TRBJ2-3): KAGVTQTPRYLIKTRGQQVTLSCSPISGHRSVSWYQQTPGQGLQFLFEYFSETQRNKGNFPGRFSGRQFSNSRSEMNVSTLELGDSALYLCASCFGAATDTQYFGPGTRLTVL.

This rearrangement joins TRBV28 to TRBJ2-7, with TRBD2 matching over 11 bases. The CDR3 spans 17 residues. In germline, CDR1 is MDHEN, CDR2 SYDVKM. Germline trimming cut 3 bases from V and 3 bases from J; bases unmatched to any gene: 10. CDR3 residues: CASSFGLRLAGNYEQYF. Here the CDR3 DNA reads TGTGCCAGCAGTTTCGGGTTAAGACTAGCGGGGAACTACGAGCAGTACTTC.

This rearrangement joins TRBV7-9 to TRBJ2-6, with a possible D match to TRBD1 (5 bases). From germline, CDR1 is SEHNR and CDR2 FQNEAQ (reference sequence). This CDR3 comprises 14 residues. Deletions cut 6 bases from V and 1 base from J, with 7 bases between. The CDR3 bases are TGTGCCAGCAGAGGGGCATCTGGGGCCAACGTCCTGACTTTC. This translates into CASRGASGANVLTF.

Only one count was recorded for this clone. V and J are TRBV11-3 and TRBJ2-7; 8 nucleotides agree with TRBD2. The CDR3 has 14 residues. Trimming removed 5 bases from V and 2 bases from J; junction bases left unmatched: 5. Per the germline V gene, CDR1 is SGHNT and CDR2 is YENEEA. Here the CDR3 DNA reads TGTGCCAGCAGCCTTAACGGGGGGGCCTACGAGCAGTACTTC. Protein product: CASSLNGGAYEQYF.

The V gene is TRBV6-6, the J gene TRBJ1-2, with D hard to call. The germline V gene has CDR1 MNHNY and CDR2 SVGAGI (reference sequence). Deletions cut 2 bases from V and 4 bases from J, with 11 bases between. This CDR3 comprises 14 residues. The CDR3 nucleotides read TGTGCCAGCAGTTACGAGGGCGGAAGCTATGGCTACACCTTC. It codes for CASSYEGGSYGYTF.

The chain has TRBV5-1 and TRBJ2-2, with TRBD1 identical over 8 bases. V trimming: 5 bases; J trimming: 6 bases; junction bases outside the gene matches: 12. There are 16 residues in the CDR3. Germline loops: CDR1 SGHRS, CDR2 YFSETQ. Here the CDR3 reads CASSKRTGFLPGELFF. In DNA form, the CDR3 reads TGCGCCAGCAGTAAAAGGACAGGGTTCTTACCCGGGGAGCTGTTTTTT.

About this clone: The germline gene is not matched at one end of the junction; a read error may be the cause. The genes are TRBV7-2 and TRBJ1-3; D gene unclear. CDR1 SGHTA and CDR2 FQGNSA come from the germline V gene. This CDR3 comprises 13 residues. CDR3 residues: CAGSPSSGNTIYF. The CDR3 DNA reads TGTGCCGGCAGCCCTTCCTCTGGAAACACCATATATTTT.

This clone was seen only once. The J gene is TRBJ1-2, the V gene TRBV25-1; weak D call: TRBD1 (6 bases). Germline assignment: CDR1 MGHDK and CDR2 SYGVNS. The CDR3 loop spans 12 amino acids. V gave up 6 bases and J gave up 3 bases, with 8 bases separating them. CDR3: CASRQGDYGYTF. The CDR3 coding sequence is TGTGCCAGCAGACAGGGTGACTATGGCTACACCTTC.

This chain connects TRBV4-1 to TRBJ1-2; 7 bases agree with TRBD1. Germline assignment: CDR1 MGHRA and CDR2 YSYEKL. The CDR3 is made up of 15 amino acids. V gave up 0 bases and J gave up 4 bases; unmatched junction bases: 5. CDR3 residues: CASSQEPNRGYGYTF. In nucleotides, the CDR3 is TGCGCCAGCAGCCAAGAACCTAACAGGGGCTATGGCTACACCTTC.

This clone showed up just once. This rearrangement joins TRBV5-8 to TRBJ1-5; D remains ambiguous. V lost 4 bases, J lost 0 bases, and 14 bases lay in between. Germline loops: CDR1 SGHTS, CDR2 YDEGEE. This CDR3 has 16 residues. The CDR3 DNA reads TGTGCCAGCAGCGGGGAGGGCCAGGTTAGCAATCAGCCCCAGCATTTT. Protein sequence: CASSGEGQVSNQPQHF.